This T cell receptor beta chain originates from a study of tumor-infiltrating lymphocytes in localized non-small cell lung cancer. Turning to the study itself: Each patient gave resected tumor and non-adjacent uninvolved lung tissue.

Measured with immunoSEQ multiplex PCR; TCRdb has only the in-frame clones, and not every one. The sample gives about 23,000 clones, about two thirds of which show up once; around 15% is in the top ten. V lost 0 bases, J lost 8 bases, and 16 bases lay in between. The CDR3 sequence is 15 residues long. Germline V gene data show CDR1 as LNHNV and CDR2 as YYDKDF (reference sequence). This TCR was sampled from a human donor with non-small cell lung cancer. Sequenced input: lung tumor tissue. V gene TRBV15 combines with J gene TRBJ1-2; D might be TRBD1 (5 bases). The CDR3 loop reads CATSRDRTTVGGYTF. CDR3 bases: TGTGCCACCAGCAGAGATCGGACAACGGTGGGAGGCTACACCTTC.